Below, 22 T cell receptor beta chains from the same sample are listed, as sequenced in a study of blood T cells in healthy people across ages. A sample-barcoded 5' primer and a J-beta primer mix were used in a second PCR of about 7 to 12 cycles. A single record per CDR3 protein comes from TCRdb applying MiXCR to the 5' RACE reads. The sample lists 1.5 million to 2 million distinct CDR3 sequences; around 35% were seen once. Sequencing was carried out using blood. Receptor source: a woman in her 30s in good health.

This clonotype was counted a few times. This chain's CDR3 is CASTNPKNTEAFF. CDR3 DNA sequence: TGTGCCAGCACTAATCCAAAGAACACTGAAGCTTTCTTT. The chain couples TRBV6-5 to TRBJ1-1; no reliable D call. The CDR3 contains 13 residues. V gave up 7 bases and J gave up 1 base, with 10 bases separating them. CDR1 and CDR2 (germline): MNHEY, SVGAGI.

This clonotype was detected only a few times. J is TRBJ2-1 and V is TRBV20-1; possibly TRBD2 for D (5 bases). CDR1 and CDR2 from the germline V gene are DFQATT and SNEGSKA (reference sequence). This CDR3 has 14 amino acids. The V end lost 6 bases, the J end lost 0 bases, and 12 bases lay between the germline ends. CDR3 coding DNA: TGCAGTGCCCGCCCCGGACTCTCCTACAATGAGCAGTTCTTC. This sequence encodes CSARPGLSYNEQFF.

The V and J genes are TRBV7-9 and TRBJ2-3; 12 positions match TRBD2. V shed 5 bases and J 3 bases; nucleotides not matched to a gene: 6. The CDR3 sequence is 16 residues long. Per germline, CDR1 SEHNR and CDR2 FQNEAQ (reference sequence). CDR3 DNA: TGTGCCAGCAGCACCCCCGGGACTAGCGGGACAGATACGCAGTATTTT. This encodes CASSTPGTSGTDTQYF.

The chain is built from TRBV9 and TRBJ2-1; 15 bases line up with TRBD2. Germline loops: CDR1 SGDLS, CDR2 YYNGEE. The CDR3 is 16 amino acids. With V trimmed by 4 bases and J by 7 bases, 6 bases remained unmatched. Here the CDR3 reads CASSSGTSGGTNEQFF. CDR3 bases: TGTGCCAGCAGCTCCGGGACTAGCGGGGGGACGAATGAGCAGTTCTTC.

Regarding this clonotype: One junction end disagrees with the germline gene, perhaps due to a read error. This rearrangement joins TRBV6-2 or TRBV6-3 to TRBJ1-6; D may be TRBD1 (6 bases). The CDR3 consists of 15 residues. Germline V CDR1 and CDR2: MNHEY, SVGEGT. The CDR3 sequence: CASSPQQGNNSPLHF. CDR3 bases: TGTGCCAGCAGTCCGCAACAGGGAAATAATTCACCACTCCACTTT.

A note on this clonotype: A much larger clone differs by one base, so this may be a read error. The chain carries TRBV20-1 and TRBJ2-3; 7 positions agree with TRBD2. This CDR3 spans 11 amino acids. The V and J ends lost 7 bases and 8 bases, in that order; junction bases with no gene match: 6. Germline V gives CDR1 DFQATT, CDR2 SNEGSKA (reference sequence). CDR3 sequence: CSGVAGVTQYF. CDR3 sequence (DNA): TGCAGTGGTGTAGCGGGTGTTACGCAGTATTTT.

Remarks on this clonotype: The junction departs from germline at one end; a sequencing error may be responsible. The V and J genes are TRBV9 and TRBJ2-5; D possibly uses TRBD1 or TRBD2 (6 bases each). CDR3 size: 16 residues. Germline V gene lookup returns CDR1 SGDLS and CDR2 YYNGEE. The CDR3 spells CVSSVGGTGPKETQYF. The CDR3 DNA is TGTGTCAGCAGCGTAGGGGGGACGGGACCAAAAGAGACCCAGTACTTC.

The V call is TRBV6-1, the J call TRBJ1-5; possibly TRBD1 for D (6 bases). In germline, CDR1 is MNHNS, CDR2 SASEGT. The CDR3 length is 15 residues. The V gene lost 5 bases and the J gene lost 5 bases, with 16 bases spanning the gap. CDR3 DNA sequence: TGTGCCAGCAGTCCTTCGGGGGCTTTCGATCAGCCCCAGCATTTT. This gives the protein CASSPSGAFDQPQHF.

V usage is TRBV6-7 and J usage is TRBJ2-5; 13 nucleotides match TRBD2. The better agreement between TRBJ2-7 and the DNA end casts doubt on the J call. TRBV6-7 is filed as an ORF, its function uncertain. This CDR3 region has 17 residues. The CDR3 reads CASIFQTGLAGLYEQYF. CDR3 DNA: TGTGCCAGCATTTTCCAGACGGGACTAGCGGGACTCTACGAGCAGTACTTC.

The CDR3 reads CASSQGDWTENSPLHF. The DNA for the CDR3 is TGTGCCAGCAGCCAAGGGGATTGGACAGAAAATTCACCCCTCCACTTT. V is TRBV4-2 and J is TRBJ1-6, with D possibly matching TRBD1 (6 bases). The germline CDR1 and CDR2 sequences are LGHNA and YNFKEQ. CDR3 length: 16 residues. The V end was cut by 1 base, the J end by 7 bases, with 14 bases between.

The CDR3 bases are TGTGCCAGCAGCTATGACGGAAACACTGAAGCTTTCTTT. Translation: CASSYDGNTEAFF. The V gene is TRBV7-3, the J gene TRBJ1-1; no definite D call. Germline V gene data show CDR1 as SGHTA and CDR2 as FQGTGA. The CDR3 has 13 amino acids. The V end was cut by 4 bases, the J end by 2 bases, with 8 bases between.

In this sample, this clonotype turned up many times. The rearrangement joins TRBV4-1 to TRBJ2-5, with a weak D call TRBD1 (5 bases). The CDR3 contains 15 residues. V was pared by 0 bases and J by 1 base, with 9 bases between. Germline loops: CDR1 MGHRA, CDR2 YSYEKL. CDR3 sequence reads: CASSQDVTAQETQYF. CDR3 nucleotide sequence: TGCGCCAGCAGCCAAGATGTGACAGCCCAAGAGACCCAGTACTTC.

Concerning this clonotype: One base away lies a much larger clone, so this may be a sequencing read error. As DNA, the CDR3 is TGTGCCAGCAGTCCTTCCTCCGTGATCTATGGCTACACCTTC. Protein product: CASSPSSVIYGYTF. The V gene is TRBV6-6, the J gene TRBJ1-2; D is uncertain. Germline lookup yields CDR1 MNHNY and CDR2 SVGAGI (reference sequence). This CDR3 is built from 14 residues. Trimming took off 5 bases at V and 4 bases at J, with 14 bases between the two ends.

This clonotype has a count of ten or more. The genes are TRBV29-1 and TRBJ2-1; D ambiguous. CDR3 length: 14 residues. V lost 1 base and J 5 bases, leaving 12 bases between the germline ends. Per the germline V gene, CDR1 is SQVTM and CDR2 is ANQGSEA. CDR3 bases: TGCAGCGTTGAAGGCTGGCCCAAAAACAATGAGCAGTTCTTC. It translates to CSVEGWPKNNEQFF.

This clonotype was detected only a few times. This rearrangement joins TRBV5-1 to TRBJ2-5; tentatively, D is TRBD2 (7 bases). Germline CDR1 and CDR2: SGHRS and YFSETQ. This CDR3 spans 15 amino acids. V was pared by 5 bases and J by 2 bases, with 16 bases between. The CDR3 spells CASSREGGSQETQYF. CDR3 bases: TGCGCCAGCAGTCGAGAGGGGGGGTCTCAAGAGACCCAGTACTTC. The variable domain in full, completed from reference TRBV5-1 and TRBJ2-5, reads KAGVTQTPRYLIKTRGQQVTLSCSPISGHRSVSWYQQTPGQGLQFLFEYFSETQRNKGNFPGRFSGRQFSNSRSEMNVSTLELGDSALYLCASSREGGSQETQYFGPGTRLLVL.

The table lists this clonotype with a few counts. The chain combines TRBV20-1 with TRBJ2-1; 11 nucleotides agree with TRBD2. V was clipped by 5 bases and J by 0 bases; unmatched bases: 6. Germline V gene lookup returns CDR1 DFQATT and CDR2 SNEGSKA (reference sequence). The CDR3 sequence is 16 residues long. In DNA, the CDR3 is TGCAGTGCTCAAAAGGGACTAGCGGACTCCTACAATGAGCAGTTCTTC. Protein product: CSAQKGLADSYNEQFF.

This chain links TRBV20-1 with TRBJ2-7; D not certain. Germline CDR1 reads DFQATT; CDR2 reads SNEGSKA (reference sequence). This CDR3 is 13 amino acids long. Trimming removed 0 bases from V and 3 bases from J, with 9 bases in between. As DNA, the CDR3 is TGCAGTGCTAGAGATCGGCAGCACTACGAGCAGTACTTC. Encoded protein: CSARDRQHYEQYF.

This clonotype came up a few times. V is TRBV27 and J is TRBJ1-1; unclear D gene. Germline V lookup: CDR1 MNHEY, CDR2 SMNVEV (reference sequence). CDR3 length: 16 residues. V was clipped by 1 base and J by 0 bases, with 12 bases between them. The CDR3 nucleotides read TGTGCCAGCAGTTTATTCCACGGACTCATGAACACTGAAGCTTTCTTT. It is translated as CASSLFHGLMNTEAFF.

This clonotype was observed at least ten times. The chain combines TRBV27 with TRBJ2-3; weak D call: TRBD1 (6 bases). Germline assignment: CDR1 MNHEY and CDR2 SMNVEV (reference sequence). The CDR3 loop spans 15 amino acids. V was shortened by 5 bases and J by 0 bases, with 12 bases between the two germline ends. The CDR3 region has the DNA TGTGCCAGCAGTCAGGGGACGGCTAGCACAGATACGCAGTATTTT. This codes for CASSQGTASTDTQYF.

V and J are TRBV20-1 and TRBJ2-7; D not certain. Looked up from germline, CDR1 is DFQATT and CDR2 is SNEGSKA (reference sequence). Trimming took 6 bases from V and 4 from J, leaving 16 bases between them. CDR3 length equals 13 residues. CDR3 in DNA: TGCAGTGCACCAAGGGCCGGACCTTACGAGCAGTACTTC. Its translation is CSAPRAGPYEQYF.

About this clonotype itself: A much larger clone differs by one base, so this may be a read error. The rearrangement links TRBV24-1 to TRBJ2-3; D unclear. This CDR3 comprises 13 residues. Germline CDR1 reads KGHDR; CDR2 reads SFDVKD. Written as DNA, the CDR3 is TGTGCCACCAGTGATCCGGGCACAGATGCGCAGTATTTT. Translated, it gives CATSDPGTDAQYF.

This sequence joins TRBV27 and TRBJ1-5; D remains ambiguous. The germline CDR1 and CDR2 sequences are MNHEY and SMNVEV (reference sequence). CDR3 length: 13 residues. V was shortened by 5 bases and J by 0 bases, with 5 bases between the two germline ends. The DNA for the CDR3 is TGTGCCAGCAGTGTCACTAGCAATCAGCCCCAGCATTTT. It is translated as CASSVTSNQPQHF.